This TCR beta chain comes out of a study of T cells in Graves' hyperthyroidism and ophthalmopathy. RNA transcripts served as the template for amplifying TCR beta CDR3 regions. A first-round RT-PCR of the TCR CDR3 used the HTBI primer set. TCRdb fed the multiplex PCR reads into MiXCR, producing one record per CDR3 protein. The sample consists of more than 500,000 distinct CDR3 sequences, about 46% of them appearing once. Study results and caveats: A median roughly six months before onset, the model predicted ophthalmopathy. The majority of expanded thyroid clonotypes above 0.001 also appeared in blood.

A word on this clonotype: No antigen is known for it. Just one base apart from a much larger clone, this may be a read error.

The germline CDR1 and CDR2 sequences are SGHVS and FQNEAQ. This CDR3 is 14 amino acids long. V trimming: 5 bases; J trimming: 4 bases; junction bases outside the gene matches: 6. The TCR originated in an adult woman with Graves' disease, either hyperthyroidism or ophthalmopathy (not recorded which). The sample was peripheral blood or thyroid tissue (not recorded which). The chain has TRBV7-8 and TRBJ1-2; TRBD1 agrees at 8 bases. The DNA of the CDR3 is TGTGCCAGCAGCCCGACAGGGGCTAGCTATGGCTACACCTTC. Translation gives CASSPTGASYGYTF.